Each of the 16 T cell receptor beta chains below was sequenced from the same sample in a study of T cells in Graves' hyperthyroidism and ophthalmopathy. TCR beta CDR3 region amplification was performed from RNA transcripts. When the TCR CDR3 underwent first-round RT-PCR, the HTBI primer set was used. TCRdb processed the multiplex PCR reads anew with MiXCR; each CDR3 protein has one entry. Of 500,000 to 800,000 distinct CDR3 sequences in the sample, just under 45% were seen once. Sample: peripheral blood or thyroid tissue (not recorded which). The receptor source for this set is an adult man with Graves' disease, either hyperthyroidism or ophthalmopathy (not recorded which).

This clonotype was observed at least ten times. The CDR3 protein is CASIRVADFYSPLHF. As DNA, the CDR3 is TGTGCCAGCATAAGAGTGGCTGATTTCTATTCACCCCTCCACTTT. V gene TRBV2 combines with J gene TRBJ1-6; D remains ambiguous. The CDR3 has 15 amino acids. V shed 7 bases and J shed 8 bases, with 18 bases lying between them. Germline CDR1 is SNHLY and CDR2 is FYNNEI.

This clonotype occurred a few times. The chain combines TRBV6-1 with TRBJ2-7; 9 positions match TRBD1. Germline V gene lookup returns CDR1 MNHNS and CDR2 SASEGT. The J segment lost 3 bases and the V segment lost 5 bases, leaving 5 bases of the junction unmatched. The CDR3 has 14 residues. CDR3 sequence reads: CASSYQTGGYEQYF. Written as DNA, the CDR3 is TGTGCCAGCAGTTACCAGACAGGGGGCTACGAGCAGTACTTC.

This clonotype was detected a few times. This rearrangement joins TRBV6-5 to TRBJ2-2, with 7 bases fitting TRBD1. The CDR3 extends over 13 amino acids. Trimming at V came to 6 bases and at J to 5 bases, leaving 3 bases not matched to a gene. Germline CDR1 is MNHEY and CDR2 is SVGAGI. CDR3 bases: TGTGCCAGCAGCCGGGACAGTACCGGGGAGCTGTTTTTT. Its protein is CASSRDSTGELFF.

This clonotype was recorded a few times. The rearrangement joins TRBV12-3 or TRBV12-4 to TRBJ1-2; D not resolved. V lost 4 bases and J 5 bases, leaving 17 bases between the germline ends. The CDR3 runs to 15 residues. CDR3 region: CASSSQEPLFYGYTF. Here the CDR3 DNA reads TGTGCCAGCAGTTCCCAGGAACCCCTCTTTTATGGCTACACCTTC.

This clonotype came up a few times. V usage is TRBV19 and J usage is TRBJ2-6; D is unclear. This CDR3 is 17 amino acids long. Trimming left V 5 bases short and J 0 bases short, with 14 bases between. Germline lookup yields CDR1 LNHDA and CDR2 SQIVND (reference sequence). In DNA form, the CDR3 reads TGTGCCAGTAGTGTTATCCTTGGGGACTCTGGGGCCAACGTCCTGACTTTC. This translates into CASSVILGDSGANVLTF. Together with reference TRBV19 and TRBJ2-6, the CDR3 gives the full variable domain: DGGITQSPKYLFRKEGQNVTLSCEQNLNHDAMYWYRQDPGQGLRLIYYSQIVNDFQKGDIAEGYSVSREKKESFPLTVTSAQKNPTAFYLCASSVILGDSGANVLTFGAGSRLTVL.

In this sample, this clonotype turned up many times. V usage is TRBV7-2 and J usage is TRBJ2-7; 7 nucleotides align to TRBD2. Germline V gene sequence: CDR1 SGHTA, CDR2 FQGNSA. Losses at the gene ends were 1 base for V and 7 bases for J; bases not matched to a gene: 4. CDR3 length equals 13 residues. The CDR3 sequence is CASSLGGEGEQYF. The CDR3 DNA follows: TGTGCCAGCAGCTTAGGGGGGGAGGGGGAGCAGTACTTC.

The rearrangement joins TRBV7-2 to TRBJ1-3; 9 bases align to TRBD1. With V trimmed by 4 bases and J by 0 bases, 4 bases remained unmatched. There are 16 residues in the CDR3. Germline V gene sequence: CDR1 SGHTA, CDR2 FQGNSA. CDR3 in DNA: TGTGCCAGCAGCTATCTGACAGGGGGCTCTGGAAACACCATATATTTT. Translation: CASSYLTGGSGNTIYF.

The table lists this clonotype with many counts. The rearrangement links TRBV9 to TRBJ2-5, with 10 bases matching TRBD2. This CDR3 region has 16 residues. After removal of 4 bases from V and 5 bases from J, the junction contained 11 bases not matched to a gene. Germline V lookup: CDR1 SGDLS, CDR2 YYNGEE. The CDR3 DNA reads as TGTGCCAGCAGCAAGTATGGTAGCGGGGGGACGGAGACCCAGTACTTC. Protein: CASSKYGSGGTETQYF.

Note on this clonotype: A read error may be the cause here, since a much bigger clone is one base away. The chain links TRBV6-5 to TRBJ1-1; perhaps TRBD1 as D (5 bases). CDR3 length: 13 amino acids. CDR1 and CDR2 (germline): MNHEY, SVGAGI. The CDR3 DNA reads TGTGCCATCAGTTACCACTCAGGGAGATCAGCTTTCTTT. Amino acids: CAISYHSGRSAFF.

This chain uses TRBV7-3 with TRBJ1-1; unclear D gene. Germline V gene data show CDR1 as SGHTA and CDR2 as FQGTGA. Trimming left V 2 bases short and J 6 bases short, with 13 bases between. The CDR3 loop spans 14 amino acids. CDR3 amino acids: CASSLQRVSAEAFF. The CDR3 DNA sequence: TGTGCCAGCAGCTTACAGAGGGTTAGCGCTGAAGCTTTCTTT.

As for this clonotype: The junction departs from germline at one end; a sequencing error may be responsible. The V gene is TRBV7-2, the J gene TRBJ1-5, with a weak D call TRBD1 (6 bases). CDR3 size: 16 residues. CDR1 is SGHTA and CDR2 is FQGNSA in the germline V gene. CDR3 protein: CASSLTGRNGNQPRHF. The CDR3 DNA reads as TGTGCCAGCAGCTTAACAGGGAGGAATGGCAATCAGCCCCGGCATTTT.

J is TRBJ1-1 and V is TRBV7-9; TRBD1 matches 7 bases. Germline V gene lookup returns CDR1 SEHNR and CDR2 FQNEAQ (reference sequence). Trimming removed 5 bases from V and 3 bases from J; junction bases left unmatched: 9. The CDR3 extends over 15 amino acids. The CDR3 DNA reads as TGTGCCAGCAGCGGGAACGACAGGGAGGACACTGAAGCTTTCTTT. It is translated as CASSGNDREDTEAFF. Combining the CDR3 with reference TRBV7-9 and TRBJ1-1 gives the whole variable domain DTGVSQNPRHKITKRGQNVTFRCDPISEHNRLYWYRQTLGQGPEFLTYFQNEAQLEKSRLLSDRFSAERPKGSFSTLEIQRTEQGDSAMYLCASSGNDREDTEAFFGQGTRLTVV.

A remark on this clonotype: Possible read error: a much larger clone is one base away. The chain combines TRBV2 with TRBJ2-5; a possible D gene is TRBD1 (6 bases). Germline-derived CDR1 and CDR2 are SNHLY and FYNNEI. This CDR3 region has 14 residues. The V end was cut by 6 bases, the J end by 2 bases, with 13 bases between. CDR3 nucleotides: TGTGCCAGCAGCGCGTTCAGGGGACAAGAGACCCAGTACTTC. Translation: CASSAFRGQETQYF. Supplemented by reference TRBV2 and TRBJ2-5, the full variable domain reads EPEVTQTPSHQVTQMGQEVILRCVPISNHLYFYWYRQILGQKVEFLVSFYNNEISEKSEIFDDQFSVERPDGSNFTLKIRSTKLEDSAMYFCASSAFRGQETQYFGPGTRLLVL.

This chain links TRBV20-1 with TRBJ1-2; D is unresolved. Looked up from germline, CDR1 is DFQATT and CDR2 is SNEGSKA (reference sequence). The CDR3 runs to 13 residues. Trimming took 3 bases from V and 0 from J, leaving 8 bases between them. The CDR3 loop is CSASHGTNYGYTF. Written as DNA, the CDR3 is TGCAGTGCTAGTCACGGGACTAACTATGGCTACACCTTC.

A remark on this clonotype: This may arise from a read error, as a much more abundant clone is one base away. The chain is built from TRBV15 and TRBJ1-3; possible D gene TRBD1, 5 bases. Germline V lookup: CDR1 LNHNV, CDR2 YYDKDF (reference sequence). The CDR3 length is 16 residues. Trimming shortened V by 2 bases and J by 2 bases, and 13 bases separated the two germline ends. This CDR3 is CATSRLQDSPGNTIYF. The CDR3 DNA follows: TGTGCCACCAGCAGACTCCAAGACAGCCCTGGAAACACCATATATTTT.

V gene TRBV29-1 combines with J gene TRBJ2-7; D is possibly TRBD1 (6 bases). The germline CDR1 and CDR2 sequences are SQVTM and ANQGSEA. The CDR3 is 14 amino acids. V lost 5 bases, J lost 1 base, and 15 bases lay in between. As DNA, the CDR3 is TGCAGCGTTCGAACACCCGGACAGTCCTACGAGCAGTACTTC. It translates to CSVRTPGQSYEQYF.